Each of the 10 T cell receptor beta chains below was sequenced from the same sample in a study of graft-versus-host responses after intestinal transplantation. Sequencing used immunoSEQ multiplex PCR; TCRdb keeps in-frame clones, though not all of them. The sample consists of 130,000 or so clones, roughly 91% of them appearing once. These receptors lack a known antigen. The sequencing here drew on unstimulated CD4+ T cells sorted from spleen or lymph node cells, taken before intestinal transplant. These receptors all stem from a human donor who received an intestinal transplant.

This CDR3 reads CASSLGGHITDTQYF. The CDR3 coding sequence is TGTGCCAGCAGCTTAGGGGGACATATAACAGATACGCAGTATTTT. The J gene is TRBJ2-3, the V gene TRBV7-6, with a tentative D call TRBD1 (6 bases). CDR1 is SGHVS and CDR2 is FNYEAQ in the germline V gene. The ends were cut back, 1 base at V and 3 bases at J, with 11 bases in the middle. The CDR3 extends over 15 amino acids.

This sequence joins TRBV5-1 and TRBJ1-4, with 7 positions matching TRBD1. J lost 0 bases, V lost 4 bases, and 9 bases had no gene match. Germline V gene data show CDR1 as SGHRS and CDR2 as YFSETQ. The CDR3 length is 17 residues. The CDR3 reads CASSPTGNPATNEKLFF. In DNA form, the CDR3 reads TGCGCCAGCAGCCCGACAGGGAACCCCGCAACTAATGAAAAACTGTTTTTT.

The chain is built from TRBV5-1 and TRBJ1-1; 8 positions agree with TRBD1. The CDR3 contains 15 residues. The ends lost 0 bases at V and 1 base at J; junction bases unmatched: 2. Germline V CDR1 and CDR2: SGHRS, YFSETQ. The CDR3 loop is CASSLGGQGNTEAFF. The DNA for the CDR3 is TGCGCCAGCAGCTTGGGAGGACAGGGGAACACTGAAGCTTTCTTT.

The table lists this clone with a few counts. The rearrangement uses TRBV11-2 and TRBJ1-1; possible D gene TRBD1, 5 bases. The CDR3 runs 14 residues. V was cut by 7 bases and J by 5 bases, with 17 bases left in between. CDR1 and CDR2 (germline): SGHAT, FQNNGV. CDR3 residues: CASTPTVRVTEAFF. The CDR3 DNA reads TGTGCCAGCACCCCGACAGTAAGAGTAACTGAAGCTTTCTTT.

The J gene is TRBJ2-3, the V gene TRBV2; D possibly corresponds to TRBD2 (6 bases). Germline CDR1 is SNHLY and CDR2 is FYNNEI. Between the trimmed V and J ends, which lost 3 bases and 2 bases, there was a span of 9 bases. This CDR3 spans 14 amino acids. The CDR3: CASSETRFTDTQYF. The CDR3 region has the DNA TGTGCCAGCAGTGAGACTAGGTTCACAGATACGCAGTATTTT. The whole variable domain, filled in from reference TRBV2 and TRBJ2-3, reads EPEVTQTPSHQVTQMGQEVILRCVPISNHLYFYWYRQILGQKVEFLVSFYNNEISEKSEIFDDQFSVERPDGSNFTLKIRSTKLEDSAMYFCASSETRFTDTQYFGPGTRLTVL.

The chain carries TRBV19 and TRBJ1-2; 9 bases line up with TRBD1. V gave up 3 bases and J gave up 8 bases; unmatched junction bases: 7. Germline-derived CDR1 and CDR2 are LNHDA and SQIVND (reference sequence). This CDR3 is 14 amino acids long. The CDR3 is CASSITQGARGYTF. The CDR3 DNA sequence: TGTGCCAGTAGTATCACACAGGGGGCGAGAGGCTACACCTTC.

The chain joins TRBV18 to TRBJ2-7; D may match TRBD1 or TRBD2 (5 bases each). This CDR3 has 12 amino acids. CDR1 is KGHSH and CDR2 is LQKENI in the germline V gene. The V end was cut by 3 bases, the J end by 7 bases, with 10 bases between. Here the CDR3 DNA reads TGTGCCAGCTCACCGGGGACGGGGGAGCAGTACTTC. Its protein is CASSPGTGEQYF.

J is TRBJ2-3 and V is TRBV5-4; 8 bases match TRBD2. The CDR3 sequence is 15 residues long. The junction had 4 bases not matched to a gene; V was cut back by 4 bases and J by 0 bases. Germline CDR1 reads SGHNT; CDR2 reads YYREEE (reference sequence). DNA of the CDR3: TGTGCCAGCAGCCGAGCGGGAGTAAGCACAGATACGCAGTATTTT. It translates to CASSRAGVSTDTQYF.

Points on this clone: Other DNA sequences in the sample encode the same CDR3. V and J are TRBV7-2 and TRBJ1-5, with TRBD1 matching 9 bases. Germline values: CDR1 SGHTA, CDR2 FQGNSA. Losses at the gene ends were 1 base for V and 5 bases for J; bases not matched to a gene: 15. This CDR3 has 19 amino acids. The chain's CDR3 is CASSLVGTGSLNYYQPQHF. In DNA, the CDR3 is TGTGCCAGCAGCTTAGTGGGGACAGGGTCGTTAAACTACTATCAGCCCCAGCATTTT.

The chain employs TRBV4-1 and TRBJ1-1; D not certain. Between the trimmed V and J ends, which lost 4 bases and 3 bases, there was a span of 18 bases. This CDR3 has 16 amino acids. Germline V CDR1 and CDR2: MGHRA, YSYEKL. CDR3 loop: CASSPRISPADTEAFF. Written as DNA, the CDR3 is TGCGCCAGCAGCCCCCGCATCTCGCCAGCCGACACTGAAGCTTTCTTT.